These 9 T cell receptor beta chains originate from one sample sequenced in a study of post-analysis software for immune sequencing data. Findings and limits, study-wide: Five or six TRBV segments, TRBV5-6, TRBV5-1 and TRBV20-1 among them, were found more frequent in patients than controls.

Each TCR beta cDNA library carried unique molecular identifiers. TCRdb independently ran MiXCR on the PCR reads; one entry per CDR3 protein. The sample has under 900,000 distinct CDR3 sequences; about 53% are singletons. These TCRs are of unknown antigen specificity. Source material: blood. The receptors come from a girl aged 5-17 years with multiple sclerosis.

The CDR3 loop reads CAISESSGQVTDTQYF. The CDR3 region has the DNA TGTGCCATCAGTGAGTCCTCCGGGCAGGTAACAGATACGCAGTATTTT. This chain links TRBV10-3 with TRBJ2-3; no reliable D call. The CDR3 loop spans 16 amino acids. CDR1 ENHRY and CDR2 SYGVKD come from the germline V gene. V lost 0 bases and J 3 bases, leaving 13 bases between the germline ends.

The chain recombines TRBV20-1 with TRBJ2-5; 12 positions match TRBD2. The CDR3 runs to 15 residues. The ends lost 2 bases at V and 4 bases at J; junction bases unmatched: 5. Germline V gene sequence: CDR1 DFQATT, CDR2 SNEGSKA (reference sequence). CDR3: CSARPSGRGRETQYF. In DNA, the CDR3 is TGCAGTGCTAGACCTAGCGGGAGGGGGAGAGAGACCCAGTACTTC.

The chain links TRBV20-1 to TRBJ2-3; tentatively, D is TRBD1 (5 bases). Per germline, CDR1 DFQATT and CDR2 SNEGSKA (reference sequence). The CDR3 is made up of 14 amino acids. V was shortened by 1 base and J by 1 base, with 9 bases between the two germline ends. The CDR3 bases are TGCAGTGCTAGAGGTCAGACAGGCACAGATACGCAGTATTTT. It specifies CSARGQTGTDTQYF.

This clonotype was found once. The V gene is TRBV9, the J gene TRBJ2-1, with 9 bases identical to TRBD2. V lost 5 bases to trimming and J lost 9 bases; unmatched junction nucleotides: 12. The CDR3 is 15 residues long. Per the germline V gene, CDR1 is SGDLS and CDR2 is YYNGEE. CDR3 sequence (DNA): TGTGCCAGCAGTAATTACGGCGGGAGGGGCCTTGAGCAGTTCTTC. Protein product: CASSNYGGRGLEQFF.

This clonotype was recorded a few times. The gene calls are TRBV7-2 and TRBJ2-3, with D unclear. Germline CDR1 reads SGHTA; CDR2 reads FQGNSA. The CDR3 loop spans 14 amino acids. V was clipped by 3 bases and J by 2 bases, with 9 bases between them. CDR3 DNA: TGTGCCAGCAGCTTCGACCTTCCCACAGATACGCAGTATTTT. The encoded protein is CASSFDLPTDTQYF.

The chain links TRBV3-1 to TRBJ2-5; D gene uncertain. The CDR3 is 13 residues long. V was trimmed by 2 bases and J by 1 base, leaving 5 bases between them. The germline V gene has CDR1 LGHDT and CDR2 YNNKEL (reference sequence). CDR3 nucleotides: TGTGCCAGCAGCCAATTATTCCAAGAGACCCAGTACTTC. As protein: CASSQLFQETQYF.

This clonotype appeared a few times. The rearrangement links TRBV29-1 to TRBJ2-5, with 8 bases fitting TRBD2. Germline loops: CDR1 SQVTM, CDR2 ANQGSEA. Trimming took 7 bases from V and 1 from J; bases not matched to a gene: 11. The CDR3 spans 15 residues. The CDR3 DNA reads as TGCAGCGGAGCGGGACTAGGGCCCTTCCAAGAGACCCAGTACTTC. It specifies CSGAGLGPFQETQYF.

The J gene is TRBJ2-3, the V gene TRBV7-7; D might be TRBD2 (6 bases). The CDR3 covers 15 residues. V was cut by 2 bases and J by 1 base, with 10 bases left in between. Per the germline V gene, CDR1 is SSHAT and CDR2 is FNYEAQ (reference sequence). Here the CDR3 reads CASSLSASGTDTQYF. CDR3 nucleotide sequence: TGTGCCAGCAGCTTATCGGCTAGCGGCACAGATACGCAGTATTTT.

The J gene is TRBJ1-1, the V gene TRBV27; D is uncertain. V lost 0 bases and J 3 bases, leaving 11 bases between the germline ends. CDR1 and CDR2 from the germline V gene are MNHEY and SMNVEV (reference sequence). This CDR3 is built from 15 residues. Here the CDR3 DNA reads TGTGCCAGCAGTTTATCAGGCGTCCAGTACACTGAAGCTTTCTTT. It yields the protein CASSLSGVQYTEAFF.